This T cell receptor beta chain was found in a study of T cell changes during pregnancy in multiple sclerosis. Profiling relied on immunoSEQ multiplex PCR, and the TCRdb table lists in-frame clones only, not all of them. The table lists 55,000 to 65,000 clones, just under 95% of them singletons. Per the germline V gene, CDR1 is SGHAT and CDR2 is FQNNGV. The CDR3 totals 15 residues. With 8 bases clipped from V and 5 bases from J, the junction kept 12 bases outside the gene matches. The material was peripheral blood, obtained in the second trimester of pregnancy. The chain links TRBV11-2 to TRBJ2-5; 9 bases are a match to TRBD1. This TCR came from a female donor with multiple sclerosis, enrolled in a pregnancy study. The CDR3 protein is CASLRSGQGSETQYF. Here the CDR3 DNA reads TGTGCCAGCTTAAGATCGGGACAGGGATCGGAGACCCAGTACTTC. The full variable domain, rest sourced from reference TRBV11-2 and TRBJ2-5, is EAGVAQSPRYKIIEKRQSVAFWCNPISGHATLYWYQQILGQGPKLLIQFQNNGVVDDSQLPKDRFSAERLKGVDSTLKIQPAKLEDSAVYLCASLRSGQGSETQYFGPGTRLLVL.